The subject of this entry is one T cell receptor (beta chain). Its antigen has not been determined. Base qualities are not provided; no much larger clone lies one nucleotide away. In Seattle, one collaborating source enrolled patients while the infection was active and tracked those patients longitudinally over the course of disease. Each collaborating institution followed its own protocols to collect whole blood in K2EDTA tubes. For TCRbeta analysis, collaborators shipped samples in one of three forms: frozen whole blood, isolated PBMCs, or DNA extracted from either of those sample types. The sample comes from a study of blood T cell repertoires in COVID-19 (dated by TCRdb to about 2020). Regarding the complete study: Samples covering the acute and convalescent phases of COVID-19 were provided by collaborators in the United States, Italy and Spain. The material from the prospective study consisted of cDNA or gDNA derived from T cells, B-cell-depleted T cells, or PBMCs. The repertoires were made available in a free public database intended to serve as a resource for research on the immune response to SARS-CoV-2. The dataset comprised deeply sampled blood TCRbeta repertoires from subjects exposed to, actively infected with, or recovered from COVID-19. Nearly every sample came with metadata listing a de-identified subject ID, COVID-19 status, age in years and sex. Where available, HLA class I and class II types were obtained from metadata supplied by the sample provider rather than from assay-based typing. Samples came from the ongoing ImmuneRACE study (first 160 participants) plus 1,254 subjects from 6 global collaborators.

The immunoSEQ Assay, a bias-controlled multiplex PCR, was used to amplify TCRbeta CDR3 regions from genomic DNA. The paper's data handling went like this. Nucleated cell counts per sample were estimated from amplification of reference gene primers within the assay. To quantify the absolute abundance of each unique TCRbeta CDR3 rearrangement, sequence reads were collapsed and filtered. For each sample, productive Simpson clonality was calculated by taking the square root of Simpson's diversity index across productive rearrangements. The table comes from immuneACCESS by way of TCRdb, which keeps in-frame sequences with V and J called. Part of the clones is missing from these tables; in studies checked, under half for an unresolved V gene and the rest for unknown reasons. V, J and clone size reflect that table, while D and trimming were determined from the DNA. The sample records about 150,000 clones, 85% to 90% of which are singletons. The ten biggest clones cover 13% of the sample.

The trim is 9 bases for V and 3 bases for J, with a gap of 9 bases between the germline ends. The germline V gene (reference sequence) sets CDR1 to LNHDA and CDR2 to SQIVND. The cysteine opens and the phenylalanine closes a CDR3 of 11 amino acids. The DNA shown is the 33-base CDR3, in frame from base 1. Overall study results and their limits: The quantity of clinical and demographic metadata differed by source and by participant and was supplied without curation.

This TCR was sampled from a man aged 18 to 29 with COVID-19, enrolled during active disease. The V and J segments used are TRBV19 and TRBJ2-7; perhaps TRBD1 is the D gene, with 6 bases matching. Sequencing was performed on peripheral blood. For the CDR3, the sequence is CASRDNYEQYF. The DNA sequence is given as TGTGCCAGCCGGGACAACTACGAGCAGTACTTC.